The next 10 T cell receptor beta chains were all read from a single sample in a study of blood T cell repertoires in COVID-19 (dated by TCRdb to between 2020 and 2021). Preparation of the library involved the immunoSEQ multiplex PCR assay. TCRdb stores this immuneACCESS table with in-frame sequences only. Part of the clones is absent; in the studies checked, under half of the shortfall reflects unresolved V genes, and no reason is known for the rest. In this sample the table shows approximately 200,000 clones, 86% of which occur a single time. The ten largest clones capture 2.9% of the sample. Sequenced: peripheral blood. The source of these receptors is a woman aged 30 to 39 with active or convalescent COVID-19.

This chain uses TRBV10-3 with TRBJ1-1, with D unclear. Germline CDR1 reads ENHRY; CDR2 reads SYGVKD. V lost 1 base and J lost 1, with 4 bases in between. The CDR3 extends over 13 amino acids. The CDR3 nucleotides read TGTGCCATCAGTGAGTGGCAGAACACTGAAGCTTTCTTT. Its protein product is CAISEWQNTEAFF.

The rearrangement uses TRBV5-6 and TRBJ2-5; 7 nucleotides align to TRBD2. The CDR3 runs 14 residues. In germline, CDR1 is SGHDT, CDR2 YYEEEE. V trimming: 4 bases; J trimming: 5 bases; junction bases outside the gene matches: 8. The CDR3 nucleotides read TGTGCCAGCAGCCAACTGACTAGCCTGGAGACCCAGTACTTC. It is translated as CASSQLTSLETQYF. The full variable domain, with the rest looked up from reference TRBV5-6 and TRBJ2-5, is DAGVTQSPTHLIKTRGQQVTLRCSPKSGHDTVSWYQQALGQGPQFIFQYYEEEERQRGNFPDRFSGHQFPNYSSELNVNALLLGDSALYLCASSQLTSLETQYFGPGTRLLVL.

This rearrangement joins TRBV3-1 (or the pseudogene TRBV3-2) to TRBJ2-6, with TRBD1 matching 7 bases. CDR3 length equals 15 residues. Per the germline V gene, CDR1 is LGHDT and CDR2 is YNNKEL (reference sequence). V lost 4 bases and J lost 4; bases outside the gene matches: 4. CDR3 amino acids: CASSLDRAGANVLTF. The DNA of the CDR3 is TGTGCCAGCAGCCTAGACAGGGCCGGGGCCAACGTCCTGACTTTC.

Here the CDR3 reads CASSLGGRYGYTF. Here the CDR3 DNA reads TGTGCCAGCAGTTTGGGGGGGCGCTATGGCTACACCTTC. The chain combines TRBV28 with TRBJ1-2; a possible D gene is TRBD1 (6 bases). In germline, CDR1 is MDHEN, CDR2 SYDVKM. V lost 3 bases and J lost 4, with 9 bases in between. This CDR3 is built from 13 residues.

This chain joins TRBV6-5 and TRBJ2-7; no definite D call. V gave up 6 bases and J gave up 3 bases, with 18 bases separating them. Germline V gene lookup returns CDR1 MNHEY and CDR2 SVGAGI. CDR3 length equals 15 residues. CDR3 sequence (DNA): TGTGCCAGCAGAAACAACACCGCCGTTTACTACGAGCAGTACTTC. As protein: CASRNNTAVYYEQYF.

This clone was seen only once. V and J are TRBV5-4 and TRBJ2-3; tentatively, D is TRBD2 (6 bases). Germline assignment: CDR1 SGHNT and CDR2 YYREEE (reference sequence). V was shortened by 2 bases and J by 4 bases, with 14 bases between the two germline ends. The CDR3 consists of 15 residues. The CDR3 loop is CASSFGASEADTQYF. CDR3 sequence (DNA): TGTGCCAGCAGCTTTGGGGCTAGCGAAGCAGATACGCAGTATTTT.

The chain links TRBV10-3 to TRBJ2-5; 9 nucleotides align to TRBD2. The CDR3 extends over 17 amino acids. Germline trimming cut 0 bases from V and 3 bases from J; bases unmatched to any gene: 8. From germline, CDR1 is ENHRY and CDR2 SYGVKD. The CDR3 protein is CAISESMAGGREETQYF. In DNA, the CDR3 is TGTGCCATCAGTGAGTCAATGGCGGGAGGGCGAGAAGAGACCCAGTACTTC.

This sequence joins TRBV2 and TRBJ2-1; 7 nucleotides agree with TRBD1. Germline V gene sequence: CDR1 SNHLY, CDR2 FYNNEI. Trimming at V came to 5 bases and at J to 12 bases, leaving 19 bases not matched to a gene. The CDR3 has 16 residues. CDR3: CASSSQGTVIGSGQFF. The CDR3 nucleotides are TGTGCCAGCAGTTCTCAGGGGACAGTCATAGGATCCGGGCAGTTCTTC. Full variable domain (remainder filled in from reference TRBV2 and TRBJ2-1): EPEVTQTPSHQVTQMGQEVILRCVPISNHLYFYWYRQILGQKVEFLVSFYNNEISEKSEIFDDQFSVERPDGSNFTLKIRSTKLEDSAMYFCASSSQGTVIGSGQFFGPGTRLTVL.

Only one count was recorded for this clone. The chain employs TRBV13 and TRBJ2-1; 9 bases are a match to TRBD2. Unmatched junction bases numbered 7, after V lost 3 bases and J lost 4 bases. CDR1 is PRHDT and CDR2 is FYEKMQ in the germline V gene (reference sequence). The CDR3 is 16 amino acids. CDR3 coding DNA: TGTGCCAGCAGCTTCGGTAGCGGGAGAGGATACAATGAGCAGTTCTTC. Protein sequence: CASSFGSGRGYNEQFF.

The chain employs TRBV13 and TRBJ2-7, with D possibly being TRBD2 (6 bases). This CDR3 contains 14 residues. Germline CDR1 reads PRHDT; CDR2 reads FYEKMQ (reference sequence). V lost 5 bases, J lost 2 bases, and 13 bases lay in between. This CDR3 reads CASSPGLSPYEQYF. The DNA for the CDR3 is TGTGCCAGCAGCCCAGGACTATCCCCCTACGAGCAGTACTTC.